This T cell receptor beta chain stems from a study of blood T cell repertoires in COVID-19. Study in general: PBMCs, B-cell-depleted T cells, or T cells provided the cDNA or gDNA that made up the material.

The repertoire was sequenced with immunoSEQ multiplex PCR; TCRdb's copy has only in-frame clones and lacks some. The sample lists 85,000 to 90,000 clones, about 82% seen once, with about 25% in the top ten. Germline values: CDR1 SQVTM, CDR2 ANQGSEA. The J segment lost 4 bases and the V segment lost 6 bases, leaving 8 bases of the junction unmatched. The CDR3 is made up of 16 amino acids. The sample comprised peripheral blood. The chain recombines TRBV29-1 with TRBJ2-2; 13 bases map to TRBD2. The TCR originated in a human donor in a cohort sampled during active COVID-19. The CDR3 here is CSVGGLAGEVTGELFF. The DNA for the CDR3 is TGCAGCGTCGGCGGACTAGCGGGAGAGGTCACCGGGGAGCTGTTTTTT.